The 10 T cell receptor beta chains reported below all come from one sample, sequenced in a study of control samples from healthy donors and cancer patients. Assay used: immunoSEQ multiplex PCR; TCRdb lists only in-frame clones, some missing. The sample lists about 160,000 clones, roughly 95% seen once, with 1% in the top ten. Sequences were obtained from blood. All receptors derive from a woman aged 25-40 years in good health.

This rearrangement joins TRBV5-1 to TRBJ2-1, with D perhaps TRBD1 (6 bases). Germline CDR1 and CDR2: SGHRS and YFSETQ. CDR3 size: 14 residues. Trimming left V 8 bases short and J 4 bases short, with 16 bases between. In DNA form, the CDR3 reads TGCGCCAGTTTTAAGGACAGTGCATACAATGAGCAGTTCTTC. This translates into CASFKDSAYNEQFF.

The CDR3 DNA follows: TGTGCCATCAGGGACAGATCTCGGGACACCATATATTTT. As protein: CAIRDRSRDTIYF. The chain recombines TRBV10-3 with TRBJ1-3, with D possibly matching TRBD1 (6 bases). This CDR3 is 13 amino acids long. Trimming shortened V by 6 bases and J by 8 bases, and 14 bases separated the two germline ends. Germline lookup yields CDR1 ENHRY and CDR2 SYGVKD.

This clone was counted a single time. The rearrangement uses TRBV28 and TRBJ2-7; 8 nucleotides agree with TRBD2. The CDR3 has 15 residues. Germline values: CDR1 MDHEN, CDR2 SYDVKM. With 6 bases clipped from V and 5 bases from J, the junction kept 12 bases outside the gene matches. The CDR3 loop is CASRTRTSQWDEQYF. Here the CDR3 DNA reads TGTGCCAGCAGGACTAGGACTAGCCAGTGGGACGAGCAGTACTTC.

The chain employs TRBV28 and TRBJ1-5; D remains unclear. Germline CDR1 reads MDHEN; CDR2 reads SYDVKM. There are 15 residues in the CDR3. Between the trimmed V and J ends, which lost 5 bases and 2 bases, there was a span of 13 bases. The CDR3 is CASSLVALGNQPQHF. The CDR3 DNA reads TGTGCCAGCAGTCTCGTCGCGTTAGGCAATCAGCCCCAGCATTTT. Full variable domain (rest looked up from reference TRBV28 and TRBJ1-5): DVKVTQSSRYLVKRTGEKVFLECVQDMDHENMFWYRQDPGLGLRLIYFSYDVKMKEKGDIPEGYSVSREKKERFSLILESASTNQTSMYLCASSLVALGNQPQHFGDGTRLSIL.

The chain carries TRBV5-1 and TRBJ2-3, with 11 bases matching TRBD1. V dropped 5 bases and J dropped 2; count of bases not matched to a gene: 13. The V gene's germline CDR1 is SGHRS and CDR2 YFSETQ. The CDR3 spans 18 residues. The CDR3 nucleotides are TGCGCCAGCAGACAGACCGGACAGGGGGCCTCCCACACAGATACGCAGTATTTT. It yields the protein CASRQTGQGASHTDTQYF.

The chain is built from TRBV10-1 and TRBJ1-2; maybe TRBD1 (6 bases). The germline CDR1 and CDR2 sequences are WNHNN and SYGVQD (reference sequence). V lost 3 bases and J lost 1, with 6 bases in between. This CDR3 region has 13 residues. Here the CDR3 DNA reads TGCGCCAGCAGTGACAGGGGTAACTATGGCTACACCTTC. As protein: CASSDRGNYGYTF.

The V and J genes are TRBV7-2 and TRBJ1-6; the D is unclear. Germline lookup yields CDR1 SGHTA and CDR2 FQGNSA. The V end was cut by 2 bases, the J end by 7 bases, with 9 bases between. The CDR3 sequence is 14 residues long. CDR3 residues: CASSLNLWNSPLHF. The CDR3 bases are TGTGCCAGCAGCTTAAATCTTTGGAATTCACCCCTCCACTTT.

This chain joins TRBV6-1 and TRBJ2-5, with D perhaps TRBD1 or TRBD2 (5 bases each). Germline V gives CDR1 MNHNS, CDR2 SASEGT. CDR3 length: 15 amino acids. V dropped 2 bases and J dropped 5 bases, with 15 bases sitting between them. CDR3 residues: CASSEHGATGETQYF. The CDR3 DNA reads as TGTGCCAGCAGTGAACATGGGGCGACGGGGGAGACCCAGTACTTC.

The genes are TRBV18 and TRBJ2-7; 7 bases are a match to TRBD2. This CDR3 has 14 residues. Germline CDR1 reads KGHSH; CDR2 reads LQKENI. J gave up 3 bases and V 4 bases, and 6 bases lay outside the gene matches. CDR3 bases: TGTGCCAGCTCACTACCGGGGGGAGGCTACGAGCAGTACTTC. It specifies CASSLPGGGYEQYF.

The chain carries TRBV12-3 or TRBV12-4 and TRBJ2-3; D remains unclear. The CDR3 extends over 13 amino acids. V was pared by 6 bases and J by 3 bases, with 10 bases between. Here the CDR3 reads CASRVGKTDTQYF. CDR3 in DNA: TGTGCCAGCAGGGTGGGGAAGACAGATACGCAGTATTTT.